Included here is one T cell receptor (beta chain) sequence, with context. Germline lookup yields CDR1 MNHEY and CDR2 SVGAGI. The CDR3 has 15 amino acids. Trimming removed 6 bases at V and 0 bases at J, with 12 bases between. The data are from a study of blood T cell repertoires in COVID-19. The overall study: Acute and convalescent COVID-19 specimens originated in the United States, Italy and Spain. From T cells, B-cell-depleted T cells, or PBMCs came the material, which was cDNA or gDNA.

Source study methods: By means of reference gene primer amplification, nucleated cell counts were estimated. TCRdb's copy holds only in-frame clones and misses some; the assay was immunoSEQ multiplex PCR. D and trimming were read from the DNA, whereas the V and J calls and clone size are those reported in that table. The data show approximately 300,000 clones, 90% seen once. Cohort 3 recovered donors had two negative PCRs, clearance, or symptom resolution. Material for sequencing was PBMCs or T cells enriched from blood (not recorded which). The TCR comes from a man between 60 and 75 years old who had recovered from COVID-19. The chain recombines TRBV6-5 with TRBJ1-5; a possible D gene is TRBD1 (6 bases). The CDR3 sequence is CASRLRGGSNQPQHF. Written as DNA, the CDR3 is TGTGCCAGCAGACTCCGAGGGGGTAGCAATCAGCCCCAGCATTTT.